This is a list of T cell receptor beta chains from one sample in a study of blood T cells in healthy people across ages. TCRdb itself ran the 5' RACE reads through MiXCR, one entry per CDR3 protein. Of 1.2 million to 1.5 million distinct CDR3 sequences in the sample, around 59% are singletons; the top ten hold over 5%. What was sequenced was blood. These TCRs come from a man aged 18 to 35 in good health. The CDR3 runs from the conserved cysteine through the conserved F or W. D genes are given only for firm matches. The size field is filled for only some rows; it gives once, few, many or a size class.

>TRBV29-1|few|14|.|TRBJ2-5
CSVDLGSGGETQYF
TGCAGCGTTGACCTCGGGAGCGGAGGAGAGACCCAGTACTTC
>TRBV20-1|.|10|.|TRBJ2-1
CSAQESKQFF
TGCAGTGCCCAAGAGAGTAAGCAGTTCTTC
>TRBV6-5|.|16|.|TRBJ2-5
CASSYFDTGNQETQYF
TGTGCCAGCAGTTACTTCGACACAGGCAACCAAGAGACCCAGTACTTC
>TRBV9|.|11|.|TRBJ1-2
CASGGTSGYTF
TGTGCCTCCGGGGGCACATCTGGCTACACCTTC
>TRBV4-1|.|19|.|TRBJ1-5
CASSQRGVGGETGNQPQHF
TGCGCCAGCAGCCAACGAGGGGTAGGGGGGGAGACGGGCAATCAGCCCCAGCATTTT
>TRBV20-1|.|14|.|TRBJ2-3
CSATGRILTDTQYF
TGCAGTGCAACGGGACGGATCCTCACAGATACGCAGTATTTT
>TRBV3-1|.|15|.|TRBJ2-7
CASSQSGSYTYEQYF
TGTGCCAGCAGCCAAAGCGGATCATATACTTACGAGCAGTACTTC
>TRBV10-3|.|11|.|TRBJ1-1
CAISEFNEAFF
TGTGCCATCAGTGAGTTCAATGAAGCTTTCTTT
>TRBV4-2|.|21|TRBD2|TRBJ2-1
CASSQEFWSGGSLSSYNEQFF
TGTGCCAGCAGCCAAGAGTTTTGGAGCGGGGGGTCCCTCAGCTCCTACAATGAGCAGTTCTTC
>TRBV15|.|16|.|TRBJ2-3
CATSRTGSSSTDTQYF
TGTGCCACCAGCAGGACCGGGAGCTCTAGCACAGATACGCAGTATTTT
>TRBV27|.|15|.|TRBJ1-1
CASSLGKQGRTEAFF
TGTGCCAGCAGTTTAGGGAAACAGGGTCGAACTGAAGCTTTCTTT
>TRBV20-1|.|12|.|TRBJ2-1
CSGGVSSDQQFF
TGCAGTGGGGGGGTCTCTAGCGATCAGCAGTTCTTC
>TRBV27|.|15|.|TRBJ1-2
CASSPGADSSYGYTF
TGTGCCAGCAGTCCCGGAGCAGACAGCTCGTATGGCTACACCTTC
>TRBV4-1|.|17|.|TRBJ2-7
CASSQDRWAGTTYEQYF
TGCGCCAGCAGCCAAGATAGGTGGGCGGGGACCACCTACGAGCAGTACTTC
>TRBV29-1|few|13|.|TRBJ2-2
CSVVRSNTGELFF
TGCAGCGTTGTAAGGAGTAACACCGGGGAGCTGTTTTTT
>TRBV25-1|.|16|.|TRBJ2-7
CASSATSRDLRRGQYF
TGTGCCAGCAGTGCAACGTCCCGGGACCTTCGTCGGGGGCAGTACTTC
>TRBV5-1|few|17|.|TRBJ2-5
CASSLVGAWADPQEQYF
TGCGCCAGCAGCTTGGTGGGGGCCTGGGCGGACCCTCAAGAGCAGTACTTC
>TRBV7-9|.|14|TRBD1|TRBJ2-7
CASSPGQGKREQYF
TGTGCCAGCAGCCCGGGACAGGGCAAACGCGAGCAGTACTTC
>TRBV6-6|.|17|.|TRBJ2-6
CASSYVKEDTGANVLTF
TGTGCCAGCAGTTATGTGAAGGAGGACACTGGGGCCAACGTCCTGACTTTC
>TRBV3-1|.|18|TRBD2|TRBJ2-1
CASSPLTSGARPGNEQFF
TGTGCCAGCAGCCCTCTGACTAGCGGCGCCAGGCCCGGCAATGAGCAGTTCTTC
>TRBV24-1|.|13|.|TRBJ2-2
CATSAQVGGELFF
TGTGCCACCAGTGCTCAGGTTGGCGGGGAGCTGTTTTTT
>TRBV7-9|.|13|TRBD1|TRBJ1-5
CASSPEGQGPQHF
TGTGCCAGCAGCCCGGAGGGACAGGGTCCCCAGCATTTT
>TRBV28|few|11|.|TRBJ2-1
CASSFWNEQFF
TGTGCCAGCAGTTTTTGGAATGAGCAGTTCTTC
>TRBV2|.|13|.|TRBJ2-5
CASSASYQETQYF
TGTGCCAGCAGTGCGTCGTACCAAGAGACCCAGTACTTC
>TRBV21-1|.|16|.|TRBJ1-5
CASSKRRRTSNQPQHF
TGTGCCAGCAGCAAAAGAAGACGGACTAGCAATCAGCCCCAGCATTTT
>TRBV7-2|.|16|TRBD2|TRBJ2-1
CASSQVGPSGVNEQFF
TGTGCCAGCAGCCAAGTGGGTCCTAGCGGGGTAAATGAGCAGTTCTTC
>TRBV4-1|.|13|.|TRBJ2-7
CASSQVSFYEQYF
TGCGCCAGCAGCCAAGTGTCATTCTACGAGCAGTACTTC
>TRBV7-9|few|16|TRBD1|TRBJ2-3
CASSLAGTVFGGTQYF
TGTGCCAGCAGCTTAGCCGGGACAGTGTTTGGTGGTACGCAGTATTTT
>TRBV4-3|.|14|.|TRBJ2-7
CASSQARGPYEQYF
TGCGCCAGCAGCCAAGCCAGGGGCCCCTACGAGCAGTACTTC
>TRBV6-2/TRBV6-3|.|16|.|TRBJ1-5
CASSYSRPVGNQPQHF
TGTGCCAGCAGTTATTCACGACCAGTGGGGAATCAGCCCCAGCATTTT
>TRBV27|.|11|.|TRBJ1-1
CASTTTVTAFF
TGTGCCAGCACCACAACGGTCACGGCTTTCTTT
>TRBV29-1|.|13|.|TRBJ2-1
CSVPEMGDNEQFF
TGCAGCGTTCCTGAGATGGGAGACAATGAGCAGTTCTTC
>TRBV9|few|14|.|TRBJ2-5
CASSVSGSQETQYF
TGTGCCAGCAGCGTGTCGGGCAGCCAAGAGACCCAGTACTTC
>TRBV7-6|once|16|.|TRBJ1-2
CASSPVTPGLIYGYTF
TGTGCCAGCAGCCCCGTTACACCGGGACTCATTTACGGCTACACCTTC
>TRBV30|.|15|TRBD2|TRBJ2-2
CAWSVQREGAGELFF
TGTGCCTGGAGTGTCCAGCGGGAGGGAGCCGGGGAGCTGTTTTTT
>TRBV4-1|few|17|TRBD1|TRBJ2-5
CASSQEVPGGFSETQYF
TGCGCCAGCAGCCAAGAGGTACCAGGGGGCTTCTCGGAGACCCAGTACTTC
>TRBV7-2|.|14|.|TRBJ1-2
CASSSARAGYGYTF
TGTGCCAGCAGCTCTGCTCGAGCTGGCTATGGCTACACCTTC
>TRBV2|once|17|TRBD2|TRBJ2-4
CASDLGTSAIQKNIQYF
TGTGCCAGCGATTTGGGGACTAGCGCCATACAAAAAAACATTCAGTACTTC
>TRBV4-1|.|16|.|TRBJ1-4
CASSHQSEGAAEKLFF
TGCGCCAGCAGCCACCAAAGCGAGGGAGCAGCCGAAAAACTGTTTTTT
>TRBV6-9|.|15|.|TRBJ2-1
CASSCRVSDFNEQFF
TGTGCCAGCAGTTGTAGGGTGTCAGATTTTAATGAGCAGTTCTTC
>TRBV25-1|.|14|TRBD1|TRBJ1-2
CASSGGTGLNGYTF
TGTGCCAGCAGTGGAGGGACAGGGTTAAATGGCTACACCTTC
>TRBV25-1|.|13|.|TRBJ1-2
CASSEAANYGYTF
TGTGCCAGCAGTGAGGCCGCCAACTATGGCTACACCTTC
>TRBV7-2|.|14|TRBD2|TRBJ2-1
CASSLASGSGEQFF
TGTGCCAGCAGCTTAGCTAGCGGGAGTGGGGAGCAGTTCTTC
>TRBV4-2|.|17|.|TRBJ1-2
CASSQDFEGTLTYGYTF
TGTGCCAGCAGCCAAGATTTTGAGGGAACTCTGACCTATGGCTACACCTTC
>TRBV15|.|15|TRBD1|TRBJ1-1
CATSRVKGGVTEAFF
TGTGCCACCAGCAGAGTTAAAGGGGGCGTGACTGAAGCTTTCTTT
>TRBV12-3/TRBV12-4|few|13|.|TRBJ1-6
CASSLGVNSPLHF
TGTGCCAGCAGTCTTGGGGTTAACTCACCCCTCCACTTT